The 13 T cell receptor beta chains reported below all come from one sample, sequenced in a study of OX40 agonist ivuxolimab in advanced cancers. Clones were read by immunoSEQ multiplex PCR, and TCRdb kept only the in-frame ones, dropping some. The sample includes tens of thousands of clones, around 81% seen only once; the top ten take about 3.1%. The specimen was CD4+ or CD8+ T cells sorted from blood, collected in a trial of the OX40 agonist ivuxolimab. These receptors were collected from an adult with an advanced solid tumor such as melanoma, head and neck, liver or kidney cancer.

In this sample, this clone turned up a few times. V usage is TRBV2 and J usage is TRBJ1-2; 7 bases are a match to TRBD1. This CDR3 has 14 amino acids. V was clipped by 8 bases and J by 4 bases; unmatched bases: 10. Germline V gives CDR1 SNHLY, CDR2 FYNNEI. CDR3 coding DNA: TGTGCCAGCCGACAGGGAGAAGGGCCCTATGGCTACACCTTC. It codes for CASRQGEGPYGYTF.

The CDR3 DNA reads as TGTGCCAGCAAAAGGGCCAGGGGGCGGAACACTGAAGCTTTCTTT. Its protein is CASKRARGRNTEAFF. This sequence joins TRBV6-5 and TRBJ1-1, with 8 bases matching TRBD1. J gave up 1 base and V 7 bases, and 8 bases lay outside the gene matches. The CDR3 runs to 15 residues. The germline V gene encodes CDR1 MNHEY and CDR2 SVGAGI.

The genes are TRBV5-4 and TRBJ1-2; TRBD1 agrees at 8 bases. Germline V gene lookup returns CDR1 SGHNT and CDR2 YYREEE (reference sequence). Trimming removed 4 bases from V and 5 bases from J; junction bases left unmatched: 4. This CDR3 region has 13 residues. The CDR3 nucleotides read TGTGCCAGCAGCCCCACAGGGGGGTATGGCTACACCTTC. This encodes CASSPTGGYGYTF. The full variable domain, completed using reference TRBV5-4 and TRBJ1-2, is ETGVTQSPTHLIKTRGQQVTLRCSSQSGHNTVSWYQQALGQGPQFIFQYYREEENGRGNFPPRFSGLQFPNYSSELNVNALELDDSALYLCASSPTGGYGYTFGSGTRLTVV.

The chain links TRBV5-6 to TRBJ1-4; D may be TRBD1 (5 bases). The CDR3 contains 14 residues. Germline CDR1 is SGHDT and CDR2 is YYEEEE. V was trimmed by 4 bases and J by 10 bases, leaving 17 bases between them. CDR3 DNA: TGTGCCAGCAGCGCCCCCCAGGGAAGGGGAAAACTGTTTTTT. This encodes CASSAPQGRGKLFF.

V and J are TRBV5-1 and TRBJ2-6; no firm D call. Trimming left V 4 bases short and J 3 bases short, with 5 bases between. There are 13 residues in the CDR3. The germline CDR1 and CDR2 sequences are SGHRS and YFSETQ. The CDR3 DNA is TGCGCCAGCAGCCTTGTTGGGGCCAACGTCCTGACTTTC. Amino acid sequence: CASSLVGANVLTF.

The chain uses TRBV7-9 and TRBJ2-3; D is undetermined. Germline CDR1 is SEHNR and CDR2 is FQNEAQ (reference sequence). The V end was cut by 5 bases, the J end by 6 bases, with 15 bases between. The CDR3 loop spans 14 amino acids. The CDR3 loop is CASSAQARWDTQYF. CDR3 sequence (DNA): TGTGCCAGCAGCGCCCAGGCCCGCTGGGATACGCAGTATTTT.

The rearrangement uses TRBV6-1 and TRBJ2-6; 9 bases are shared with TRBD1. Germline V CDR1 and CDR2: MNHNS, SASEGT. V was clipped by 1 base and J by 0 bases; unmatched bases: 10. The CDR3 is 20 residues long. The CDR3 bases are TGTGCCAGCAGTGAAGGGGGGGGACAGGGTAGCCTCTCTGGGGCCAACGTCCTGACTTTC. It codes for CASSEGGGQGSLSGANVLTF.

The rearrangement links TRBV18 to TRBJ1-3; D ambiguous. The CDR3 runs to 15 residues. CDR1 and CDR2 (germline): KGHSH, LQKENI. Trimming pared 2 bases from V and 0 bases from J, leaving 8 bases between. The CDR3 here is CASSPGRSSGNTIYF. The CDR3 region has the DNA TGTGCCAGCTCACCAGGACGGTCCTCTGGAAACACCATATATTTT.

V is TRBV2 and J is TRBJ2-3; the match to TRBD2 covers 9 bases. This CDR3 region has 18 residues. CDR1 is SNHLY, CDR2 FYNNEI, per germline. V lost 4 bases to trimming and J lost 1 base; unmatched junction nucleotides: 12. The chain's CDR3 is CASSGIPGLAGGTDTQYF. Written as DNA, the CDR3 is TGTGCCAGCAGTGGGATACCGGGACTAGCAGGAGGCACAGATACGCAGTATTTT.

The V and J genes are TRBV5-5 and TRBJ2-1; D possibly corresponds to TRBD2 (7 bases). The ends were cut back, 0 bases at V and 9 bases at J, with 13 bases in the middle. The CDR3 contains 14 residues. The germline gives CDR1 SGHKS, CDR2 YYEKEE (reference sequence). The CDR3 protein is CASSLAAGAGEQFF. The DNA of the CDR3 is TGTGCCAGCAGCTTGGCGGCGGGGGCCGGTGAGCAGTTCTTC.

The V gene is TRBV1, the J gene TRBJ2-3; the D segment call TRBD2 is taken from the table without a DNA check. TRBV1 constitutes a pseudogene. The CDR3 length is 16 residues. This chain's CDR3 is CTSSPGTSVHTDTQYF. For the CDR3, the DNA is TGCACCAGCAGCCCTGGGACTAGCGTGCACACAGATACGCAGTATTTT.

This rearrangement joins TRBV5-1 to TRBJ1-3; D remains ambiguous. The CDR3 extends over 16 amino acids. The V gene lost 0 bases and the J gene lost 0 bases, with 10 bases spanning the gap. Germline assignment: CDR1 SGHRS and CDR2 YFSETQ. The CDR3 region is CASSLGAVPSGNTIYF. The CDR3 region has the DNA TGCGCCAGCAGCTTGGGGGCAGTCCCCTCTGGAAACACCATATATTTT.

The gene calls are TRBV5-1 and TRBJ2-7; 9 bases fit TRBD1. With V trimmed by 3 bases and J by 4 bases, 8 bases remained unmatched. Germline V lookup: CDR1 SGHRS, CDR2 YFSETQ. CDR3 length: 15 residues. CDR3 region: CASSYTQGAGYEQYF. In nucleotides, the CDR3 is TGCGCCAGCAGCTACACACAGGGGGCGGGTTACGAGCAGTACTTC.